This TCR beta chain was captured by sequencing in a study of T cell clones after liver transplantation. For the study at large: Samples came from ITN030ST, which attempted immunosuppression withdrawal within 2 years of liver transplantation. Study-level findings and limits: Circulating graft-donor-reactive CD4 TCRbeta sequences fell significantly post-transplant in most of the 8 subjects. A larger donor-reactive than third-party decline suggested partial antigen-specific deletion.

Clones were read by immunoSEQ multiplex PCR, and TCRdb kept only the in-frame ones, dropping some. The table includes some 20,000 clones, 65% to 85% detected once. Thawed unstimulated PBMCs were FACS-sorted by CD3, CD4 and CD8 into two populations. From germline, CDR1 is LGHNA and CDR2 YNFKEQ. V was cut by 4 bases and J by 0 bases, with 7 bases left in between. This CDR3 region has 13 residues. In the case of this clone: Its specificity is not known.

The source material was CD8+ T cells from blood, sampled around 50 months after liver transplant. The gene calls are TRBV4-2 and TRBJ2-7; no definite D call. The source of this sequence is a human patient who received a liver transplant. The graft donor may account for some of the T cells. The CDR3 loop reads CASSPTNSYEQYF. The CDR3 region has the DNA TGTGCCAGCAGCCCGACGAACTCCTACGAGCAGTACTTC.